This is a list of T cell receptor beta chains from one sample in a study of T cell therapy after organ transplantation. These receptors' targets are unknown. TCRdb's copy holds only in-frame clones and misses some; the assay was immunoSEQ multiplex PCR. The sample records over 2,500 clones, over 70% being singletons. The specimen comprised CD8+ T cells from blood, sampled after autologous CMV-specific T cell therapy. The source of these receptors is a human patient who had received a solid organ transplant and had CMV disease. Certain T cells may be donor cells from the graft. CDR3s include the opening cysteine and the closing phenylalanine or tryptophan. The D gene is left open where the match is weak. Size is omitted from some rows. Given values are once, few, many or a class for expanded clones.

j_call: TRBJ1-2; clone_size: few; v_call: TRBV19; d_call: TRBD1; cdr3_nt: TGTGCCAGTAGTACAGCCGGGACAGGGTACGGCTATGGCTACACCTTC; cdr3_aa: CASSTAGTGYGYGYTF
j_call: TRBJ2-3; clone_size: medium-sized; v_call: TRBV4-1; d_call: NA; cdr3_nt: TGCGCCAGCAGCCCTCTGTGGGCGGCTAGCACAGATACGCAGTATTTT; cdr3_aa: CASSPLWAASTDTQYF
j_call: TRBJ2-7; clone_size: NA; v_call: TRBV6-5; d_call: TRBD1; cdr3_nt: TGTGCCAGCCACGGACAGGGGGACGAGCAGTACTTC; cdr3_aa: CASHGQGDEQYF
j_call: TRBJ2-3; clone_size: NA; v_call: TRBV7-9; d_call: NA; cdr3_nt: TGTGCCAGCGGGGGGGCAACAGATACGCAGTATTTT; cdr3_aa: CASGGATDTQYF
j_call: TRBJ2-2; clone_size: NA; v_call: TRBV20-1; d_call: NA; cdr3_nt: TGCAGTGCTAGCCACACCGGGGAGCTGTTTTTT; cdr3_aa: CSASHTGELFF
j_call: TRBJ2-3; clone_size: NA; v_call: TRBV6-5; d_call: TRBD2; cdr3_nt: TGTGCCAGCAGCTCAAACGGGGGGAGCACAGATACGCAGTATTTT; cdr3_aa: CASSSNGGSTDTQYF
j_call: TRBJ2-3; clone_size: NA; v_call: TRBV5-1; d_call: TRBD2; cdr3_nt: TGCGCCAGCAGCTTGGGACTAGCAGCCACAGATACGCAGTATTTT; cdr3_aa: CASSLGLAATDTQYF
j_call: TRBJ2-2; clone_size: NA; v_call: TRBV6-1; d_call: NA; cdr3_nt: TGTGCCAGCAGTGAAGCGCTGGACAACACCGGGGAGCTGTTTTTT; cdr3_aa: CASSEALDNTGELFF
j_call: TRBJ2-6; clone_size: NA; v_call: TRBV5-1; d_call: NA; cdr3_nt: TGTGCCAGCTTTATGGGGTCTGGGGCCAACGTCCTGACTTTC; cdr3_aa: CASFMGSGANVLTF
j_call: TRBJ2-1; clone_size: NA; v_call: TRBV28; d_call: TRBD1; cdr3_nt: TGTGCCAGCGGGTCCGGGACAGGGAATTACAATGAGCAGTTCTTC; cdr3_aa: CASGSGTGNYNEQFF
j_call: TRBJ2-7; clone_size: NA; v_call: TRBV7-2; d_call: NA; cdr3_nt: TGTGCCAGCAGGCGGGATCTCTACGAGCAGTACTTC; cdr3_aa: CASRRDLYEQYF
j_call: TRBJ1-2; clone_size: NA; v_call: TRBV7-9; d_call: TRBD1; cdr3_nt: TGTGCCAGCAGCTCCCCGTCTCGGACAGGGGATGGCTACACCTTC; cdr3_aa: CASSSPSRTGDGYTF
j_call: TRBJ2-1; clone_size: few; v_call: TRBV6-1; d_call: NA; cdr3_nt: TGTGCCAGCAGCTTAGGGGGGCTGTCCTACAATGAGCAGTTCTTC; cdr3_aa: CASSLGGLSYNEQFF
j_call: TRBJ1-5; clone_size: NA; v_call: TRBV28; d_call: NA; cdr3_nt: TGTGCCAGCAGGCGTTGGGGGATTAATCAGCCCCAGCATTTT; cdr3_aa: CASRRWGINQPQHF
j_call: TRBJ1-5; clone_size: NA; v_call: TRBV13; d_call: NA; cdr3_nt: TGTGCCAGCAGCTTGGGGGGGGCTGGGTATCAGCCCCAGCATTTT; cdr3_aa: CASSLGGAGYQPQHF
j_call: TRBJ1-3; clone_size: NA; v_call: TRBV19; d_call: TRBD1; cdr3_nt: TGTGCCAGTAGCGGCAGGGGGCCTGGAAACACCATATATTTT; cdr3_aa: CASSGRGPGNTIYF
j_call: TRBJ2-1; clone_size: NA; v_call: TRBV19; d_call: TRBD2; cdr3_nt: TGTGCCAGTAGTATAGTGGGCGGGAGCGGTGAGCAGTTCTTC; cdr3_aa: CASSIVGGSGEQFF
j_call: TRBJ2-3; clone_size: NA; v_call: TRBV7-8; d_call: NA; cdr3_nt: TGTGCCAGCAGCCCCCCGAATGGAGCGAGCCCAGATACGCAGTATTTT; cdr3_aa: CASSPPNGASPDTQYF
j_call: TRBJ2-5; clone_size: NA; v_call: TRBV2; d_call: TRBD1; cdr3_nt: TGTGCCAGCAGTGGGGAGACAGGGAAAGGAGAGACCCAGTACTTC; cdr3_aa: CASSGETGKGETQYF
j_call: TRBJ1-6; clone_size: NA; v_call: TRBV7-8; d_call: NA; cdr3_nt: TGTGCCAGCAGTCCACCCGGGGACATGCCTGAGGGTAATTCACCCCTCCACTTT; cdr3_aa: CASSPPGDMPEGNSPLHF
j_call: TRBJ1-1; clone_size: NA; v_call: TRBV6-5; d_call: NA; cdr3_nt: TGTGCCAGCAGTTACTCTCGACCCCCTGAAGCTTTCTTT; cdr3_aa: CASSYSRPPEAFF
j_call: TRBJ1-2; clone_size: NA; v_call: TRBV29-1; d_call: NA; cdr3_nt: TGCAGCGTCCTCGGGACCTCGGCTAACTATGGCTACACCTTC; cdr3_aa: CSVLGTSANYGYTF
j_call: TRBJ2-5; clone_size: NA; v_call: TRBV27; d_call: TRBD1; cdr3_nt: TGTGCCAGCAGTGGCGGTACAGGGGGTCAAGAGACCCAGTACTTC; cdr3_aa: CASSGGTGGQETQYF
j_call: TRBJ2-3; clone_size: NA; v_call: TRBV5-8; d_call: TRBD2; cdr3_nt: TGTGCCAGCAGACGGGAGGCCCCTAGCACAGATACGCAGTATTTT; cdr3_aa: CASRREAPSTDTQYF
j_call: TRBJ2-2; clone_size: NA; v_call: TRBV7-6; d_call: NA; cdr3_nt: TGTGCCAGCAGCCTCATTAGCGGGGAGCTGTTTTTT; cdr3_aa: CASSLISGELFF
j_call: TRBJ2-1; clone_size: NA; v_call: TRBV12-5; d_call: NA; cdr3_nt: TGTGCTAGTGGTTTGGGGCTAGCGAGTCTCAATGAGCAGTTCTTC; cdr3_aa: CASGLGLASLNEQFF
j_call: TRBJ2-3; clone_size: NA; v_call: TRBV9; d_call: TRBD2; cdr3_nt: TGTGCCAGCAGCGTAGGCGGGAGCAGCACAGATACGCAGTATTTT; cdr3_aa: CASSVGGSSTDTQYF